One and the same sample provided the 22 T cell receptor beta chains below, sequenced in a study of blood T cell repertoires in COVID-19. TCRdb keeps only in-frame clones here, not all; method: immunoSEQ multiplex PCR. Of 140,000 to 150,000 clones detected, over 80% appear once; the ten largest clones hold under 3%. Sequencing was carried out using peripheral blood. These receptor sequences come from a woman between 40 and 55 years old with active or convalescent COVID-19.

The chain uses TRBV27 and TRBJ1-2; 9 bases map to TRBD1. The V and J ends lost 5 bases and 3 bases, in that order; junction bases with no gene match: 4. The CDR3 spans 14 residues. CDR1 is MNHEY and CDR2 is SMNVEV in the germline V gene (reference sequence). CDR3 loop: CASSAQGAYYGYTF. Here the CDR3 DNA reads TGTGCCAGCAGTGCACAGGGGGCTTACTATGGCTACACCTTC.

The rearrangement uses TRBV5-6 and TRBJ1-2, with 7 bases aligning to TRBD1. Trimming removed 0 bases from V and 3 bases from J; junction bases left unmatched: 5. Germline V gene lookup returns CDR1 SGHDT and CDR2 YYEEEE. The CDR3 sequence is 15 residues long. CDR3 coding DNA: TGTGCCAGCAGCTTGGAAGGACAGGCTCACTATGGCTACACCTTC. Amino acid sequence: CASSLEGQAHYGYTF.

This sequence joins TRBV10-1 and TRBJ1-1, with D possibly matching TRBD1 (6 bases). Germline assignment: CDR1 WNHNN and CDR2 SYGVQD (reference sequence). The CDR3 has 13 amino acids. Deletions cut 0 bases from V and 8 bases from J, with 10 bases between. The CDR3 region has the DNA TGCGCCAGCAGTGAGTCGGGGGGGCGCGAAGCTTTCTTT. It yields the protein CASSESGGREAFF.

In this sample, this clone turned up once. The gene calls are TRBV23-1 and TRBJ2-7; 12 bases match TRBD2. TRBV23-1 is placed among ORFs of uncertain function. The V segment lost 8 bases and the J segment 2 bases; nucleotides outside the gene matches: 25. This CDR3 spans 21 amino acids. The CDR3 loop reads CASCPGGAWTSGVDSPYEQYF. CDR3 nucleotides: TGCGCCAGCTGCCCTGGGGGGGCTTGGACTAGCGGGGTTGATAGCCCCTACGAGCAGTACTTC.

The CDR3: CASSQSSTKQYF. For the CDR3, the DNA is TGTGCCAGCAGCCAGTCCTCTACGAAGCAGTACTTC. The chain recombines TRBV3-1 (or the pseudogene TRBV3-2) with TRBJ2-7; D call uncertain. Trimming took off 3 bases at V and 8 bases at J, with 11 bases between the two ends. Germline CDR1 and CDR2: LGHDT and YNNKEL (reference sequence). This CDR3 comprises 12 residues.

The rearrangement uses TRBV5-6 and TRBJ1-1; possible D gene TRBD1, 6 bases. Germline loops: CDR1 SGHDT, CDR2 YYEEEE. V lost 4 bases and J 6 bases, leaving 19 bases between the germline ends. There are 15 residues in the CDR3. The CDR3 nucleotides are TGTGCCAGCAGCCCCGGGTGGCAGGGGATCGCTGAAGCTTTCTTT. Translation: CASSPGWQGIAEAFF.

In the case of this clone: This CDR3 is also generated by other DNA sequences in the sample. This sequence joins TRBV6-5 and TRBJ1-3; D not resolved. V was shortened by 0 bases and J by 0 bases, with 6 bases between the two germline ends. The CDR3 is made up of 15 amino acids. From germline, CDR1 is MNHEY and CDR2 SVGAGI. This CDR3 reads CASSYSGSSGNTIYF. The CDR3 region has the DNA TGTGCCAGCAGTTACTCGGGGAGCTCTGGAAACACCATATATTTT.

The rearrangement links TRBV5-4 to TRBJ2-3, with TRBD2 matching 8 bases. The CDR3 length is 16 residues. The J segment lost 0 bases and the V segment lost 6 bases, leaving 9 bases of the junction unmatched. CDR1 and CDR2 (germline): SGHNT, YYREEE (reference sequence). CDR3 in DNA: TGTGCCAGCACCTTTCCCCGGGGGGGGAGCACAGATACGCAGTATTTT. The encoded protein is CASTFPRGGSTDTQYF.

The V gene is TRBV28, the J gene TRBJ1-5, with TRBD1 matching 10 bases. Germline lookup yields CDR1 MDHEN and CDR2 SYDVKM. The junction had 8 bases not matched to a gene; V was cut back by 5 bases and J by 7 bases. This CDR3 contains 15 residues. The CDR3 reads CASSTPDRGRQPQHF. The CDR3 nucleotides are TGTGCCAGCAGTACCCCGGACAGGGGGAGGCAGCCCCAGCATTTT.

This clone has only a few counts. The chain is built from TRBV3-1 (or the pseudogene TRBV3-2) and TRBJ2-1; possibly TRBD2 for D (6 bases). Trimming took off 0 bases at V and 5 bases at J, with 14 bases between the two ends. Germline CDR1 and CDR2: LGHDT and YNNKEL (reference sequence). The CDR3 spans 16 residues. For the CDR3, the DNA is TGTGCCAGCAGCCAAGAGTCGGGACTCCCCCACAATGAGCAGTTCTTC. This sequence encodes CASSQESGLPHNEQFF.

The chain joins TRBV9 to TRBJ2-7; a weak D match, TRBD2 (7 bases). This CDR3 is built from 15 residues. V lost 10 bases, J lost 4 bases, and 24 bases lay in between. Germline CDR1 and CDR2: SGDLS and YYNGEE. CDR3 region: CARRVGGGGVYEQYF. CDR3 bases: TGTGCCCGCCGCGTCGGGGGCGGGGGTGTTTACGAGCAGTACTTC.

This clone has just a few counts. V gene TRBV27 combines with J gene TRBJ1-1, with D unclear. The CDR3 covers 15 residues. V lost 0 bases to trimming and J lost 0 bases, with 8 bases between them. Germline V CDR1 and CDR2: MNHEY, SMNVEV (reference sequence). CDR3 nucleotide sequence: TGTGCCAGCAGTTTATCTTCGGCGGTGAACACTGAAGCTTTCTTT. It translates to CASSLSSAVNTEAFF.

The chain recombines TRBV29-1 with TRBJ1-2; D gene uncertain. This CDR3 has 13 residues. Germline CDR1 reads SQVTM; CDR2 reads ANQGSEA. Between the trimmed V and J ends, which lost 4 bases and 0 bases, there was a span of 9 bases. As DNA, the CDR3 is TGCAGCGTTGGTGACACCGCTAACTATGGCTACACCTTC. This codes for CSVGDTANYGYTF. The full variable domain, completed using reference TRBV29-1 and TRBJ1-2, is SAVISQKPSRDICQRGTSLTIQCQVDSQVTMMFWYRQQPGQSLTLIATANQGSEATYESGFVIDKFPISRPNLTFSTLTVSNMSPEDSSIYLCSVGDTANYGYTFGSGTRLTVV.

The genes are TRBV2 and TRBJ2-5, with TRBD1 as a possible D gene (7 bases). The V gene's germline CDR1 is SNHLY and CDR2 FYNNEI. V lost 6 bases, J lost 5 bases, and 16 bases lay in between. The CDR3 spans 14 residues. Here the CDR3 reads CASRRQGGWETQYF. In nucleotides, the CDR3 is TGTGCCAGCAGACGACAGGGAGGCTGGGAGACCCAGTACTTC.

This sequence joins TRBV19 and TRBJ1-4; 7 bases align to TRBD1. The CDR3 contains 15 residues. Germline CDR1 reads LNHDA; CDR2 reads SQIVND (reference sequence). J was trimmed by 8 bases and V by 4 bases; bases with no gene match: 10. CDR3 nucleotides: TGTGCCAGTAGTACCCTGACAGGGTATGGGGAAAAACTGTTTTTT. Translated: CASSTLTGYGEKLFF.

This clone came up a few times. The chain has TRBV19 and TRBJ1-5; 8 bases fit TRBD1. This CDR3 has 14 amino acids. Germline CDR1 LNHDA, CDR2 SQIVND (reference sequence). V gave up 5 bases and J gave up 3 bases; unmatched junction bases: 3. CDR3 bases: TGTGCCAGTAGTTCGACAGGGGTCAATCAGCCCCAGCATTTT. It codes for CASSSTGVNQPQHF. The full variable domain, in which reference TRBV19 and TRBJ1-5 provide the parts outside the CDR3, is DGGITQSPKYLFRKEGQNVTLSCEQNLNHDAMYWYRQDPGQGLRLIYYSQIVNDFQKGDIAEGYSVSREKKESFPLTVTSAQKNPTAFYLCASSSTGVNQPQHFGDGTRLSIL.

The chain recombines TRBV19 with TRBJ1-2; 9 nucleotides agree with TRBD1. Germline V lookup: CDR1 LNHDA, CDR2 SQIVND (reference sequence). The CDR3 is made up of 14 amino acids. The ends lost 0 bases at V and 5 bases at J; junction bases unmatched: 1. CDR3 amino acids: CASSIETGGYGYTF. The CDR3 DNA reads TGTGCCAGTAGTATAGAGACAGGGGGGTATGGCTACACCTTC.

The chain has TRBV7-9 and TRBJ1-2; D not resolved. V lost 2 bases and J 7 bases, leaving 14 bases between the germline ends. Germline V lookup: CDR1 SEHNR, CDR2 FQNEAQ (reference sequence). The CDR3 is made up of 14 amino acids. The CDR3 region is CASSLHGGRTGYTF. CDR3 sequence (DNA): TGTGCCAGCAGCTTACACGGAGGCCGGACTGGCTACACCTTC.

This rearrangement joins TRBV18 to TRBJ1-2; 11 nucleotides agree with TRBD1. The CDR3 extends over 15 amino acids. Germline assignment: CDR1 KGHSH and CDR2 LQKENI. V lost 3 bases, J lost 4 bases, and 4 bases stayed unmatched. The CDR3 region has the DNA TGTGCCAGCTCACCCCCCGGGACAGGGGGCTATGGCTACACCTTC. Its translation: CASSPPGTGGYGYTF.

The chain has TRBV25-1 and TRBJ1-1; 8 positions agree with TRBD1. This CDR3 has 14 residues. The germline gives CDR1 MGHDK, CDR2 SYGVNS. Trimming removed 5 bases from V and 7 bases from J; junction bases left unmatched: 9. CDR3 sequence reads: CASSPYQGASEAFF. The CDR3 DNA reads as TGTGCCAGCAGTCCGTACCAGGGGGCAAGTGAAGCTTTCTTT.

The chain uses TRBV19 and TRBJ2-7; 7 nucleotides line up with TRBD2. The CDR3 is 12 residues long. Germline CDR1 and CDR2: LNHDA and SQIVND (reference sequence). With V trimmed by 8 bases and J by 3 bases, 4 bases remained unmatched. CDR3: CASGRGGYEQYF. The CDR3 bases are TGTGCCAGTGGGCGCGGGGGCTACGAGCAGTACTTC.

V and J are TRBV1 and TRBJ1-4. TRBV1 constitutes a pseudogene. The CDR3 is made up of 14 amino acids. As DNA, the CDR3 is TGCACCAGCAGCCAAGGCGGGGGCTCGGGAAAACTGTTTTTT. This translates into CTSSQGGGSGKLFF.